One and the same sample provided the 3 T cell receptor beta chains below, sequenced in a study of cytomegalovirus exposure and HLA in healthy donors. The PCR had 60 Vbeta and 13 Jbeta primers. Data came from immunoSEQ multiplex PCR; TCRdb stores just in-frame clones and leaves some out. Among fewer than 130,000 clones listed, 74% were seen once. Specimen: PBMCs. The origin of the receptors is a man between 50 and 59 years old in good health and CMV-seropositive.

The rearrangement joins TRBV28 to TRBJ2-2, with TRBD1 matching over 11 bases. With V trimmed by 5 bases and J by 1 base, 6 bases remained unmatched. Germline assignment: CDR1 MDHEN and CDR2 SYDVKM. The length of the CDR3 is 17 residues. CDR3 in DNA: TGTGCCAGCAGTCCGCGGACAGGGGGCTTGAACACCGGGGAGCTGTTTTTT. It yields the protein CASSPRTGGLNTGELFF.

The chain couples TRBV30 to TRBJ2-1; 11 positions agree with TRBD2. CDR3 size: 15 residues. Germline V gene data show CDR1 as GTSNPN and CDR2 as SVGIG (reference sequence). The V gene end was trimmed by 7 bases and the J gene end by 3 bases; junction bases not matched to a gene: 8. The CDR3 DNA follows: TGTGCCTACATCCCCGGGACTAGCGGCTACAATGAGCAGTTCTTC. Its protein is CAYIPGTSGYNEQFF.

V is TRBV9 and J is TRBJ2-7, with 9 positions matching TRBD1. Trimming removed 4 bases from V and 6 bases from J; junction bases left unmatched: 17. CDR1 SGDLS and CDR2 YYNGEE come from the germline V gene. The CDR3 extends over 17 amino acids. The CDR3 region has the DNA TGTGCCAGCAGCCCTGGACAGGGGAAGCCTAGCGTTGGCGAGCAGTACTTC. This encodes CASSPGQGKPSVGEQYF.